What follows are 24 T cell receptor beta chains derived from one specimen sequenced in a study of T cell changes during pregnancy in multiple sclerosis. The method was immunoSEQ multiplex PCR; TCRdb's version includes in-frame clones alone and lacks a portion of them. The sample has tens of thousands of clones, 90% to 95% seen once; the top ten hold approximately 0.18%. Source: CD4+ T cells from peripheral blood mononuclear cells, taken in the second trimester of pregnancy. The source is a female donor with multiple sclerosis, enrolled in a pregnancy study.

This clone was seen just once. This sequence joins TRBV7-8 and TRBJ2-1; a weak D match, TRBD2 (6 bases). V was cut by 2 bases and J by 10 bases, with 21 bases left in between. Germline V lookup: CDR1 SGHVS, CDR2 FQNEAQ. CDR3 length: 16 amino acids. The CDR3 is CASSLNRAGRSSEQFF. CDR3 bases: TGTGCCAGCAGCTTAAACCGCGCCGGGAGATCAAGCGAGCAGTTCTTC. Drawing the rest from reference TRBV7-8 and TRBJ2-1, the complete variable domain is GAGVSQSPRYKVAKRGQDVALRCDPISGHVSLFWYQQALGQGPEFLTYFQNEAQLDKSGLPSDRFFAERPEGSVSTLKIQRTQQEDSAVYLCASSLNRAGRSSEQFFGPGTRLTVL.

The chain combines TRBV28 with TRBJ1-1; D remains unclear. Germline CDR1 is MDHEN and CDR2 is SYDVKM. The CDR3 contains 13 residues. The V gene lost 11 bases and the J gene lost 0 bases, with 13 bases spanning the gap. CDR3 sequence: CASTLPLNTEAFF. Written as DNA, the CDR3 is TGTGCCTCTACTTTACCACTGAACACTGAAGCTTTCTTT.

The V and J genes are TRBV9 and TRBJ1-4; 7 nucleotides line up with TRBD1. The V gene end was trimmed by 2 bases and the J gene end by 5 bases; junction bases not matched to a gene: 3. Germline V gene lookup returns CDR1 SGDLS and CDR2 YYNGEE. CDR3 size: 14 residues. As DNA, the CDR3 is TGTGCCAGCAGCGTGGGGACAGTGAATGAAAAACTGTTTTTT. It encodes CASSVGTVNEKLFF.

V gene TRBV30 combines with J gene TRBJ1-1; a possible D gene is TRBD1 (6 bases). CDR3 length equals 15 residues. The germline CDR1 and CDR2 sequences are GTSNPN and SVGIG (reference sequence). Trimming removed 0 bases from V and 1 base from J, with 12 bases in between. The CDR3: CAWSVLQGPNTEAFF. CDR3 nucleotide sequence: TGTGCCTGGAGTGTATTGCAGGGGCCGAACACTGAAGCTTTCTTT.

The gene calls are TRBV6-5 and TRBJ1-1, with 7 bases identical to TRBD1. Germline trimming cut 5 bases from V and 1 base from J; bases unmatched to any gene: 4. CDR1 MNHEY and CDR2 SVGAGI come from the germline V gene. CDR3 length: 14 residues. CDR3 sequence reads: CASSTGTENTEAFF. The CDR3 nucleotides read TGTGCCAGCAGTACCGGGACAGAGAACACTGAAGCTTTCTTT.

CDR3 residues: CASSIDASRTGGEDTEAFF. CDR3 sequence (DNA): TGTGCCAGTAGTATAGATGCATCAAGGACAGGGGGCGAGGACACTGAAGCTTTCTTT. This rearrangement joins TRBV19 to TRBJ1-1; 11 nucleotides align to TRBD1. The length of the CDR3 is 19 residues. J was trimmed by 3 bases and V by 0 bases; bases with no gene match: 12. CDR1 and CDR2 (germline): LNHDA, SQIVND (reference sequence).

The CDR3 nucleotides read TGTGCCAGCAGCTTTAACGGGGGGCGAGCAGATACGCAGTATTTT. It is translated as CASSFNGGRADTQYF. V usage is TRBV5-6 and J usage is TRBJ2-3, with D possibly being TRBD2 (7 bases). Trimming removed 2 bases from V and 4 bases from J, with 14 bases in between. Germline loops: CDR1 SGHDT, CDR2 YYEEEE. The CDR3 consists of 15 residues.

This chain uses TRBV30 with TRBJ2-1; 9 bases match TRBD2. The length of the CDR3 is 13 residues. V shed 2 bases, J shed 13 bases, and the junction held 9 bases outside the gene matches. Germline V lookup: CDR1 GTSNPN, CDR2 SVGIG (reference sequence). CDR3 in amino acids: CAWSRAPSGEQFF. The CDR3 region has the DNA TGTGCCTGGAGTCGTGCTCCTAGCGGGGAACAGTTCTTC.

This chain connects TRBV7-3 to TRBJ2-1; TRBD2 aligns across 9 bases. The germline V gene has CDR1 SGHTA and CDR2 FQGTGA. V was clipped by 5 bases and J by 8 bases; unmatched bases: 16. This CDR3 comprises 17 residues. CDR3 sequence: CASSLLPGSGSSDEQFF. The CDR3 bases are TGTGCCAGCAGCCTACTCCCGGGTAGCGGGAGTTCCGATGAGCAGTTCTTC.

This CDR3 reads CAISDHGLAGVSGTQYF. The CDR3 nucleotides are TGTGCCATCAGTGACCACGGGCTAGCGGGGGTTTCGGGGACCCAGTACTTC. This chain links TRBV10-3 with TRBJ2-5; 10 positions match TRBD2. The CDR3 totals 17 residues. J lost 7 bases, V lost 3 bases, and 14 bases had no gene match. Germline values: CDR1 ENHRY, CDR2 SYGVKD.

The chain's CDR3 is CASSFARVRVYEQYF. The CDR3 DNA follows: TGTGCCAGCAGCTTCGCGCGGGTCCGAGTCTACGAGCAGTACTTC. The V gene is TRBV7-2, the J gene TRBJ2-7, with a possible D match to TRBD2 (5 bases). Germline CDR1 and CDR2: SGHTA and FQGNSA. The V end was cut by 3 bases, the J end by 3 bases, with 15 bases between. The length of the CDR3 is 15 residues.

A single count supports this clone. J is TRBJ2-5 and V is TRBV7-2; D remains unclear. The CDR3 contains 12 residues. V was pared by 1 base and J by 7 bases, with 7 bases between. Germline-derived CDR1 and CDR2 are SGHTA and FQGNSA. The CDR3 DNA sequence: TGTGCCAGCAGCTTAGTAGAGGCGACCCAGTACTTC. Residues: CASSLVEATQYF.

The chain has TRBV18 and TRBJ1-5; a possible D gene is TRBD1 (6 bases). Germline values: CDR1 KGHSH, CDR2 LQKENI. The CDR3 is made up of 15 amino acids. The V and J ends lost 1 base and 7 bases respectively, with 14 bases between them. DNA of the CDR3: TGTGCCAGCTCACCACAAGGGGGAGCCGAACAGCCCCAGCATTTT. This translates into CASSPQGGAEQPQHF.

This sequence joins TRBV2 and TRBJ1-2, with D perhaps matching TRBD1 (6 bases). CDR1 SNHLY and CDR2 FYNNEI come from the germline V gene. This CDR3 has 14 amino acids. The V and J ends lost 2 bases and 1 base respectively, with 8 bases between them. As DNA, the CDR3 is TGTGCCAGCAGTGAACGACAGGTTAACTATGGCTACACCTTC. It translates to CASSERQVNYGYTF.

The rearrangement joins TRBV2 to TRBJ2-2; TRBD2 matches at 7 bases. Germline trimming cut 4 bases from V and 3 bases from J; bases unmatched to any gene: 5. From germline, CDR1 is SNHLY and CDR2 FYNNEI. The CDR3 contains 15 residues. This CDR3 reads CASSGRGRDTGELFF. DNA of the CDR3: TGTGCCAGCAGTGGGCGAGGGAGGGACACCGGGGAGCTGTTTTTT.

The count of this clone is one. The chain links TRBV18 to TRBJ2-7, with TRBD1 matching over 8 bases. The germline V gene encodes CDR1 KGHSH and CDR2 LQKENI. The CDR3 loop spans 15 amino acids. J was trimmed by 6 bases and V by 2 bases; bases with no gene match: 9. In nucleotides, the CDR3 is TGTGCCAGCTCACCAGCTGTGGACAGGGTAACCGAGCAGTACTTC. As protein: CASSPAVDRVTEQYF. The full variable domain, completed using reference TRBV18 and TRBJ2-7, is NAGVMQNPRHLVRRRGQEARLRCSPMKGHSHVYWYRQLPEEGLKFMVYLQKENIIDESGMPKERFSAEFPKEGPSILRIQQVVRGDSAAYFCASSPAVDRVTEQYFGPGTRLTVT.

This chain joins TRBV19 and TRBJ1-3; 7 bases are shared with TRBD1. V was pared by 6 bases and J by 2 bases, with 10 bases of the junction left unmatched. CDR1 is LNHDA and CDR2 is SQIVND in the germline V gene (reference sequence). The CDR3 extends over 16 amino acids. In DNA form, the CDR3 reads TGTGCCAGTAGCCGACGCAGTACAGGGGCTGGAAACACCATATATTTT. This encodes CASSRRSTGAGNTIYF.

The chain is built from TRBV2 and TRBJ2-1; 9 bases fit TRBD2. CDR3 length: 14 residues. From germline, CDR1 is SNHLY and CDR2 FYNNEI. Trimming removed 6 bases from V and 7 bases from J; junction bases left unmatched: 7. The CDR3 DNA sequence: TGTGCCAGCAGGGCGACTAGCGGAGGGAATGAGCAGTTCTTC. Its translation: CASRATSGGNEQFF. Looking up the rest from reference TRBV2 and TRBJ2-1 gives the full variable domain: EPEVTQTPSHQVTQMGQEVILRCVPISNHLYFYWYRQILGQKVEFLVSFYNNEISEKSEIFDDQFSVERPDGSNFTLKIRSTKLEDSAMYFCASRATSGGNEQFFGPGTRLTVL.

V gene TRBV7-3 combines with J gene TRBJ2-5; 8 bases map to TRBD2. CDR3 length: 15 amino acids. Germline CDR1 and CDR2: SGHTA and FQGTGA. V dropped 2 bases and J dropped 5; count of bases not matched to a gene: 7. This CDR3 reads CASSLSARGGETQYF. In nucleotides, the CDR3 is TGTGCCAGCAGCTTATCCGCCCGCGGGGGGGAGACCCAGTACTTC.

This rearrangement joins TRBV28 to TRBJ1-1, with TRBD1 matching over 10 bases. CDR1 is MDHEN, CDR2 SYDVKM, per germline. This CDR3 spans 15 amino acids. V shed 6 bases and J 3 bases; nucleotides not matched to a gene: 7. The DNA for the CDR3 is TGTGCCAGCAGCACCATTGGGACAGGGGACACTGAAGCTTTCTTT. Amino acid sequence: CASSTIGTGDTEAFF.

This clone was observed a single time. The rearrangement uses TRBV6-6 and TRBJ2-5, with 9 bases matching TRBD1. V shed 7 bases, J shed 5 bases, and the junction held 5 bases outside the gene matches. The CDR3 runs 13 residues. Per germline, CDR1 MNHNY and CDR2 SVGAGI (reference sequence). CDR3 bases: TGTGCCAGCACCCCACAGGGGGCTGAGACCCAGTACTTC. Its translation: CASTPQGAETQYF.

The chain employs TRBV7-3 and TRBJ2-5, with D possibly TRBD2 on 5 matching bases. V was trimmed by 2 bases and J by 5 bases, leaving 15 bases between them. The CDR3 length is 15 residues. CDR1 and CDR2 from the germline V gene are SGHTA and FQGTGA. The CDR3 protein is CASSLGRGLSETQYF. The CDR3 nucleotides read TGTGCCAGCAGCTTAGGTCGCGGGTTGAGTGAGACCCAGTACTTC.

The chain combines TRBV6-5 with TRBJ2-7; D perhaps matches TRBD2 (5 bases). The CDR3 totals 14 residues. Trimming took 6 bases from V and 1 from J, leaving 13 bases between them. The V gene's germline CDR1 is MNHEY and CDR2 SVGAGI. CDR3 DNA sequence: TGTGCCAGCAGCACTCAAAGCGGTTCCTACGAGCAGTACTTC. Protein product: CASSTQSGSYEQYF.

V gene TRBV30 combines with J gene TRBJ1-2; D unresolved. V dropped 0 bases and J dropped 7 bases, with 6 bases sitting between them. CDR1 and CDR2 from the germline V gene are GTSNPN and SVGIG (reference sequence). The CDR3 consists of 11 residues. The CDR3 protein is CAWSVRGGYTF. The CDR3 nucleotides are TGTGCCTGGAGTGTGCGAGGTGGCTACACCTTC.